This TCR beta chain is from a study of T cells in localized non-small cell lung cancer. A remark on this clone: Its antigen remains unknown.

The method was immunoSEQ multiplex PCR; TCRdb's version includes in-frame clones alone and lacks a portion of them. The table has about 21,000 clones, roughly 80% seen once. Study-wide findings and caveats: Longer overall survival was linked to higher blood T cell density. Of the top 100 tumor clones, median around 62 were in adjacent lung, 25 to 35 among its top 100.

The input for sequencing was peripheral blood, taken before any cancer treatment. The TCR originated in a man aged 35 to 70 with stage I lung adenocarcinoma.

The CDR3 spells CASSLGDRELYTEAFF. CDR3 sequence (DNA): TGTGCCAGCAGCTTGGGGGACAGGGAGTTGTACACTGAAGCTTTCTTT. The chain is built from TRBV5-6 and TRBJ1-1; TRBD1 matches at 9 bases. CDR3 size: 16 residues. V shed 0 bases and J 3 bases; nucleotides not matched to a gene: 6. The germline V gene has CDR1 SGHDT and CDR2 YYEEEE.